This TCR beta chain was sequenced for a study of technical replicates of blood from a few donors. The ends were cut back, 5 bases at V and 11 bases at J, with 16 bases in the middle. Germline V gene sequence: CDR1 SEHNR, CDR2 FQNEAQ (reference sequence). The CDR3 sequence is 12 residues long. Profiled with immunoSEQ multiplex PCR; TCRdb holds only in-frame clones, not every one. This sample yields 100,000 or so clones, of which approximately 96% are seen a single time; more than 0.3% belongs to the top ten. This clone was detected only once. The source is a human donor in good health. Sequencing was carried out using T cells isolated from PBMCs. The chain employs TRBV7-9 and TRBJ2-7, with a tentative D call TRBD2 (6 bases). The DNA of the CDR3 is TGTGCCAGCAGCCCAGGAGGGGAAAATAAGTACTTC. This sequence encodes CASSPGGENKYF.